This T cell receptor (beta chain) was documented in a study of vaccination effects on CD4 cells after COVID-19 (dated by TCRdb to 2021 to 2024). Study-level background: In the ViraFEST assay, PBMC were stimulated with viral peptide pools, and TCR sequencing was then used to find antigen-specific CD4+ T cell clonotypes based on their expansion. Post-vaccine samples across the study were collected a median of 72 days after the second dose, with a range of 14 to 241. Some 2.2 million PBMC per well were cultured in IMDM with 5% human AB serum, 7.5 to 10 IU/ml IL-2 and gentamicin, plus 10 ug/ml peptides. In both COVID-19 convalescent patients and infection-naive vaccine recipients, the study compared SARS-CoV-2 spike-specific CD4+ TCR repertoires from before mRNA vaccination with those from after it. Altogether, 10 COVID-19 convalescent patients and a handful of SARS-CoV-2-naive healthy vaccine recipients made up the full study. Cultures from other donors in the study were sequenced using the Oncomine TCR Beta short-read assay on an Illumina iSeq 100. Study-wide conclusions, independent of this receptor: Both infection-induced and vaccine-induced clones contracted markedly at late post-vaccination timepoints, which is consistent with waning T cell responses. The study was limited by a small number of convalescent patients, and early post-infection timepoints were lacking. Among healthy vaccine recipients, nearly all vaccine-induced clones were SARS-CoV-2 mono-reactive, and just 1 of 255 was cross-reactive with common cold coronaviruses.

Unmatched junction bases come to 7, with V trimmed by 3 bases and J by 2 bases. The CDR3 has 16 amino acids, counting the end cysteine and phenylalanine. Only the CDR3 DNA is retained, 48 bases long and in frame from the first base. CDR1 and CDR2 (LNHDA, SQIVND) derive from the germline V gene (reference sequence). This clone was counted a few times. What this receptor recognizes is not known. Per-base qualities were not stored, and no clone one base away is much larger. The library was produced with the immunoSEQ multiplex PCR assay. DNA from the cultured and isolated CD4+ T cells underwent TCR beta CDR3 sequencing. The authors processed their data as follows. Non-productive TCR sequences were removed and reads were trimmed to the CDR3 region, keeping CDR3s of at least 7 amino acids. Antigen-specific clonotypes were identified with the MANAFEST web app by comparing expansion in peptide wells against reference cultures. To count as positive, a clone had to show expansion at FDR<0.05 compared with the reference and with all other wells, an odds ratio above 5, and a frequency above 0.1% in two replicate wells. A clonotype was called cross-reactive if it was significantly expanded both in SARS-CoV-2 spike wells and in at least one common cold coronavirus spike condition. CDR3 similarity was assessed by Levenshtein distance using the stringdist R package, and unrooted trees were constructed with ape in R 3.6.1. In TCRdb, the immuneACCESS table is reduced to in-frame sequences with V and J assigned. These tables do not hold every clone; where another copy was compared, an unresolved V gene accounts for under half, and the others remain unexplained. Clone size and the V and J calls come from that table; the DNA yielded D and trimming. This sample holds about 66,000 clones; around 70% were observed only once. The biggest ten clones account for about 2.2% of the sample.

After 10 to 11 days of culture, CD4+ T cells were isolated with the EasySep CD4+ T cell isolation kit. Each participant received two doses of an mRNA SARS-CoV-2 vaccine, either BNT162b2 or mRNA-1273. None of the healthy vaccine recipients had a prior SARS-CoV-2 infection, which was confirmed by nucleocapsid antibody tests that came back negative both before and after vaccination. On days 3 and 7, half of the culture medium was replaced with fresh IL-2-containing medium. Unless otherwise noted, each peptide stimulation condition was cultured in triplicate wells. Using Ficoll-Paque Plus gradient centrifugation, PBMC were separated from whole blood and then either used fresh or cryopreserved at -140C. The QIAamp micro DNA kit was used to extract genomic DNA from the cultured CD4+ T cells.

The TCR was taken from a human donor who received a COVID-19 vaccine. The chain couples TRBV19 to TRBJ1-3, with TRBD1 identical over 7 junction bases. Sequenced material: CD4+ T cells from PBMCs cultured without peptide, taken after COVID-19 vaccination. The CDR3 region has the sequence CASSIDNTGAGNTIYF. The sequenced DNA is TGTGCCAGTAGTATTGACAACACAGGGGCTGGAAACACCATATATTTT.